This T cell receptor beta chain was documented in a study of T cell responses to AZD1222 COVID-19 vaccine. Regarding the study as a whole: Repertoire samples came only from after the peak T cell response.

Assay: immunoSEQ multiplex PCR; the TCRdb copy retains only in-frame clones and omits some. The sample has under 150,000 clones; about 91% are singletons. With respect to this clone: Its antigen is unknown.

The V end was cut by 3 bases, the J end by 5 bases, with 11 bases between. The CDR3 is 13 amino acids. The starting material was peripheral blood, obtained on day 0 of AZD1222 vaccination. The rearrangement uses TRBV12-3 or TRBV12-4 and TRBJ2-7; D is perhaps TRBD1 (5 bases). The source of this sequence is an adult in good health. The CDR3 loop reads CASSFWGPDEQYF. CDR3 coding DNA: TGTGCCAGCAGTTTTTGGGGCCCCGACGAGCAGTACTTC.